The rows below give T cell receptor beta chains drawn from one sample of a study of vaccination effects on CD4 cells after COVID-19. These receptors are not linked to any known antigen. Data came from immunoSEQ multiplex PCR; TCRdb stores just in-frame clones and leaves some out. In the table there are around 25,000 clones, 77% of which are singletons. The starting material was CD4+ T cells from PBMCs cultured with HCoV-NL63 spike peptides, obtained before COVID-19 vaccination. These receptors were collected from a human donor who had a prior SARS-CoV-2 infection. Each CDR3 is given with its conserved first and last residue. The D gene is left open where the match is weak. Expanded clones get a size class; other rows say once, few or many, or leave the size out.

abundance: NA; j_gene: TRBJ1-5; d_gene: NA; v_gene: TRBV5-1; CDR3aa: CASSLVPGGQPQHF; CDR3nt: TGCGCCAGCAGCTTGGTTCCGGGCGGTCAGCCCCAGCATTTT
abundance: few; j_gene: TRBJ2-1; d_gene: NA; v_gene: TRBV15; CDR3aa: CATSRPGLSSYNEQFF; CDR3nt: TGTGCCACCAGCAGACCGGGCCTGAGCTCCTACAATGAGCAGTTCTTC
abundance: NA; j_gene: TRBJ1-2; d_gene: NA; v_gene: TRBV10-3; CDR3aa: CAISVVGGDYGYTF; CDR3nt: TGTGCCATCAGTGTCGTGGGAGGGGACTATGGCTACACCTTC
abundance: NA; j_gene: TRBJ2-2; d_gene: NA; v_gene: TRBV4-3; CDR3aa: CASSQDRFSEFSGELFF; CDR3nt: TGCGCCAGCAGCCAAGATCGCTTCTCGGAGTTTTCCGGGGAGCTGTTTTTT
abundance: medium-sized; j_gene: TRBJ1-6; d_gene: NA; v_gene: TRBV7-9; CDR3aa: CASSLAEGTPFHF; CDR3nt: TGTGCCAGCAGCTTAGCGGAAGGGACACCCTTCCACTTT
abundance: NA; j_gene: TRBJ1-4; d_gene: TRBD1; v_gene: TRBV3-1/TRBV3-2; CDR3aa: CASSPGQGSYEKLFF; CDR3nt: TGTGCCAGCAGCCCCGGACAGGGATCATATGAAAAACTGTTTTTT
abundance: NA; j_gene: TRBJ2-7; d_gene: NA; v_gene: TRBV20-1; CDR3aa: CSAATPYEQYF; CDR3nt: TGCAGTGCCGCCACCCCCTACGAGCAGTACTTC
abundance: NA; j_gene: TRBJ2-1; d_gene: TRBD2; v_gene: TRBV7-8; CDR3aa: CASSLDGGRALRQFF; CDR3nt: TGTGCCAGCAGCTTAGACGGCGGGAGGGCCTTGAGGCAGTTCTTC
abundance: NA; j_gene: TRBJ2-5; d_gene: TRBD2; v_gene: TRBV4-1; CDR3aa: CASSQDGVAGGPPETQYF; CDR3nt: TGCGCCAGCAGCCAAGATGGTGTTGCGGGGGGGCCACCCGAGACCCAGTACTTC
abundance: NA; j_gene: TRBJ2-7; d_gene: NA; v_gene: TRBV2; CDR3aa: CASSGRGHTYEQYF; CDR3nt: TGTGCCAGCAGTGGGAGGGGCCATACCTACGAGCAGTACTTC
abundance: NA; j_gene: TRBJ2-1; d_gene: NA; v_gene: TRBV5-8; CDR3aa: CASSLGRSSYNEQFF; CDR3nt: TGTGCCAGCAGCTTGGGACGTAGCTCCTACAATGAGCAGTTCTTC
abundance: NA; j_gene: TRBJ2-7; d_gene: TRBD2; v_gene: TRBV4-3; CDR3aa: CASSQHSGYYEQYF; CDR3nt: TGCGCCAGCAGCCAACATAGCGGGTACTACGAGCAGTACTTC
abundance: NA; j_gene: TRBJ2-7; d_gene: NA; v_gene: TRBV6-5; CDR3aa: CASSYRGGEQYF; CDR3nt: TGTGCCAGCAGTTACCGAGGGGGCGAGCAGTACTTC
abundance: NA; j_gene: TRBJ2-7; d_gene: TRBD1; v_gene: TRBV6-5; CDR3aa: CASSYGQGARAYEQYF; CDR3nt: TGTGCCAGCAGTTACGGACAGGGGGCGAGGGCCTACGAGCAGTACTTC
abundance: few; j_gene: TRBJ1-1; d_gene: NA; v_gene: TRBV30; CDR3aa: CAWADRHPEAFF; CDR3nt: TGTGCCTGGGCAGACAGGCACCCTGAAGCTTTCTTT
abundance: NA; j_gene: TRBJ1-5; d_gene: NA; v_gene: TRBV30; CDR3aa: CAWSLESNQPQHF; CDR3nt: TGTGCCTGGAGTTTGGAGTCCAATCAGCCCCAGCATTTT
abundance: NA; j_gene: TRBJ2-7; d_gene: TRBD2; v_gene: TRBV7-6; CDR3aa: CASSLAGTSSGEQYF; CDR3nt: TGTGCCAGCAGCTTAGCCGGGACTAGCTCGGGCGAGCAGTACTTC
abundance: NA; j_gene: TRBJ1-5; d_gene: TRBD1; v_gene: TRBV15; CDR3aa: CATSRDWPGGSDQPQHF; CDR3nt: TGTGCCACCAGCAGAGATTGGCCAGGGGGTAGTGATCAGCCCCAGCATTTT
abundance: NA; j_gene: TRBJ1-2; d_gene: NA; v_gene: TRBV19; CDR3aa: CASSIDRSYGYTF; CDR3nt: TGTGCCAGTAGTATCGACAGATCTTATGGCTACACCTTC
abundance: NA; j_gene: TRBJ1-2; d_gene: NA; v_gene: TRBV7-6; CDR3aa: CASSSSVSPINNYGYTF; CDR3nt: TGTGCCAGCAGTTCTAGCGTGTCCCCGATAAATAACTATGGCTACACCTTC
abundance: NA; j_gene: TRBJ1-1; d_gene: TRBD1; v_gene: TRBV5-6; CDR3aa: CASSPQGMNTEAFF; CDR3nt: TGTGCCAGCAGCCCACAGGGGATGAACACTGAAGCTTTCTTT
abundance: NA; j_gene: TRBJ1-3; d_gene: NA; v_gene: TRBV30; CDR3aa: CAWRQGVSGNTIYF; CDR3nt: TGTGCCTGGAGACAAGGGGTCTCTGGAAACACCATATATTTT
abundance: NA; j_gene: TRBJ2-5; d_gene: NA; v_gene: TRBV20-1; CDR3aa: CSANRQETQYF; CDR3nt: TGCAGTGCTAACAGACAAGAGACCCAGTACTTC
abundance: NA; j_gene: TRBJ2-3; d_gene: TRBD2; v_gene: TRBV11-2; CDR3aa: CASSLRLAGGPGTDTQYF; CDR3nt: TGTGCCAGCAGCTTACGACTAGCGGGAGGGCCGGGGACAGATACGCAGTATTTT
abundance: NA; j_gene: TRBJ2-5; d_gene: NA; v_gene: TRBV2; CDR3aa: CASTSYQETQYF; CDR3nt: TGTGCCAGCACCTCATACCAAGAGACCCAGTACTTC
abundance: NA; j_gene: TRBJ1-2; d_gene: NA; v_gene: TRBV4-2; CDR3aa: CASSQDRGRIYGYTF; CDR3nt: TGTGCCAGCAGCCAAGATAGGGGACGGATCTATGGCTACACCTTC
abundance: few; j_gene: TRBJ1-1; d_gene: NA; v_gene: TRBV30; CDR3aa: CAWRIPLPAEAFF; CDR3nt: TGTGCCTGGAGAATTCCTCTTCCCGCTGAAGCTTTCTTT
abundance: NA; j_gene: TRBJ2-5; d_gene: NA; v_gene: TRBV9; CDR3aa: CASSVAGGPGETQYF; CDR3nt: TGTGCCAGCAGCGTAGCTGGCGGTCCTGGGGAGACCCAGTACTTC
abundance: NA; j_gene: TRBJ1-1; d_gene: NA; v_gene: TRBV7-2; CDR3aa: CASSIRGRTEAFF; CDR3nt: TGTGCCAGCAGCATCAGGGGAAGAACTGAAGCTTTCTTT
abundance: NA; j_gene: TRBJ2-1; d_gene: TRBD1; v_gene: TRBV2; CDR3aa: CASSDMRTGGREQFF; CDR3nt: TGTGCCAGCAGTGATATGAGGACAGGGGGGAGGGAGCAGTTCTTC
abundance: NA; j_gene: TRBJ1-6; d_gene: NA; v_gene: TRBV6-1; CDR3aa: CASSEVSSYNSPLHF; CDR3nt: TGTGCCAGCAGTGAAGTAAGCTCCTATAATTCACCCCTCCACTTT
abundance: NA; j_gene: TRBJ2-3; d_gene: NA; v_gene: TRBV13; CDR3aa: CASSLGRGLQYTDTQYF; CDR3nt: TGTGCCAGCAGCTTAGGAAGGGGACTTCAATACACAGATACGCAGTATTTT
abundance: NA; j_gene: TRBJ2-3; d_gene: NA; v_gene: TRBV19; CDR3aa: CATAGYTDTQYF; CDR3nt: TGTGCCACCGCAGGGTACACAGATACGCAGTATTTT
abundance: once; j_gene: TRBJ2-1; d_gene: NA; v_gene: TRBV11-2; CDR3aa: CASSLGVTALNEQFF; CDR3nt: TGTGCCAGCAGCTTAGGGGTAACCGCGCTGAATGAGCAGTTCTTC
abundance: NA; j_gene: TRBJ2-2; d_gene: TRBD1; v_gene: TRBV7-2; CDR3aa: CASSLNLGQGAGELFF; CDR3nt: TGTGCCAGCAGCTTAAATTTGGGACAGGGGGCCGGGGAGCTGTTTTTT
abundance: NA; j_gene: TRBJ2-1; d_gene: NA; v_gene: TRBV11-2; CDR3aa: CASTGSYNEQFF; CDR3nt: TGTGCCAGCACGGGCTCCTACAATGAGCAGTTCTTC
abundance: NA; j_gene: TRBJ2-5; d_gene: TRBD2; v_gene: TRBV10-3; CDR3aa: CAISGLAGTIKETQYF; CDR3nt: TGTGCCATCAGTGGACTAGCGGGGACAATAAAAGAGACCCAGTACTTC
abundance: NA; j_gene: TRBJ2-1; d_gene: TRBD2; v_gene: TRBV24-1; CDR3aa: CATRGTSGRSNNEQFF; CDR3nt: TGTGCCACCAGGGGGACTAGCGGGAGATCTAACAATGAGCAGTTCTTC
abundance: NA; j_gene: TRBJ1-4; d_gene: NA; v_gene: TRBV6-1; CDR3aa: CASSESQPFKLFF; CDR3nt: TGTGCCAGCAGTGAATCTCAACCGTTTAAACTGTTTTTT
abundance: NA; j_gene: TRBJ1-2; d_gene: NA; v_gene: TRBV4-1; CDR3aa: CASSPGPPAGYGYTF; CDR3nt: TGCGCCAGCAGCCCGGGACCCCCCGCTGGCTATGGCTACACCTTC
abundance: NA; j_gene: TRBJ1-3; d_gene: NA; v_gene: TRBV6-6; CDR3aa: CASSYWGPVGNTIYF; CDR3nt: TGTGCCAGCAGTTATTGGGGACCGGTGGGAAACACCATATATTTT
abundance: NA; j_gene: TRBJ2-3; d_gene: NA; v_gene: TRBV28; CDR3aa: CASGSSTPNADTQYF; CDR3nt: TGTGCCAGCGGTTCAAGTACCCCGAACGCAGATACGCAGTATTTT
abundance: NA; j_gene: TRBJ2-1; d_gene: TRBD2; v_gene: TRBV7-3; CDR3aa: CASSPMGLAGGRSYNEQFF; CDR3nt: TGTGCCAGCAGCCCAATGGGACTAGCGGGGGGGCGGTCCTACAATGAGCAGTTCTTC
abundance: NA; j_gene: TRBJ1-5; d_gene: NA; v_gene: TRBV19; CDR3aa: CASSMERFQPQHF; CDR3nt: TGTGCCAGTAGTATGGAGAGGTTTCAGCCCCAGCATTTT
abundance: NA; j_gene: TRBJ2-7; d_gene: TRBD2; v_gene: TRBV28; CDR3aa: CASSLDEGGLAGYEQYF; CDR3nt: TGTGCCAGCAGTTTGGACGAGGGAGGACTAGCGGGATACGAGCAGTACTTC
abundance: NA; j_gene: TRBJ2-6; d_gene: NA; v_gene: TRBV14; CDR3aa: CASSQEASSGANVLTF; CDR3nt: TGTGCCAGCAGCCAAGAAGCGAGCTCTGGGGCCAACGTCCTGACTTTC
abundance: few; j_gene: TRBJ2-4; d_gene: NA; v_gene: TRBV4-3; CDR3aa: CASSQSPDVAKNIQYF; CDR3nt: TGCGCCAGCAGCCAATCGCCAGACGTAGCCAAAAACATTCAGTACTTC
abundance: few; j_gene: TRBJ1-6; d_gene: NA; v_gene: TRBV19; CDR3aa: CASAGSYNSPLHF; CDR3nt: TGTGCCAGCGCCGGCTCCTATAATTCACCCCTCCACTTT
abundance: NA; j_gene: TRBJ2-2; d_gene: NA; v_gene: TRBV12-3/TRBV12-4; CDR3aa: CASSFQGPGELFF; CDR3nt: TGTGCCAGCAGTTTCCAGGGGCCCGGGGAGCTGTTTTTT
abundance: NA; j_gene: TRBJ2-3; d_gene: NA; v_gene: TRBV9; CDR3aa: CASSVGGTTDTQYF; CDR3nt: TGTGCCAGCAGCGTAGGGGGGACCACAGATACGCAGTATTTT
abundance: NA; j_gene: TRBJ1-3; d_gene: NA; v_gene: TRBV7-9; CDR3aa: CASSLWATSGNTIYF; CDR3nt: TGTGCCAGCAGCTTATGGGCTACCTCTGGAAACACCATATATTTT